Shown below are 5 T cell receptor beta chains from a single sample sequenced in a study of T-cell reconstitution after alpha-beta-depleted transplantation in children. As it was prepared, the TCRbeta library received unique molecular identifiers. TCRdb ran MiXCR on the PCR reads and lists one entry per CDR3 protein. Of 610,000 or so distinct CDR3 sequences listed, roughly 30% are singletons. The specimen comprised PBMCs, sampled before TCRalphabeta/CD19-depleted stem cell transplant. The receptors come from a boy in the first two years of life with Wiskott-Aldrich syndrome, due to receive a stem cell transplant.

This chain joins TRBV5-1 and TRBJ2-1; TRBD2 matches 8 bases. Germline V gene lookup returns CDR1 SGHRS and CDR2 YFSETQ. The length of the CDR3 is 18 residues. V shed 0 bases and J 3 bases; nucleotides not matched to a gene: 11. CDR3 amino acids: CASSLVPSGLAGYNEQFF. DNA for the CDR3: TGCGCCAGCAGCTTGGTCCCCAGCGGGCTAGCGGGCTACAATGAGCAGTTCTTC.

The genes are TRBV10-3 and TRBJ2-5, with 7 nucleotides matching TRBD2. This CDR3 is 14 amino acids long. Germline V CDR1 and CDR2: ENHRY, SYGVKD. J gave up 0 bases and V 6 bases, and 4 bases lay outside the gene matches. The CDR3: CAIRKGLDQETQYF. For the CDR3, the DNA is TGTGCCATCAGAAAAGGACTAGACCAAGAGACCCAGTACTTC.

This clonotype has only one observation. The chain joins TRBV20-1 to TRBJ2-3; TRBD1 agrees at 8 bases. The ends lost 2 bases at V and 8 bases at J; junction bases unmatched: 9. The CDR3 spans 14 residues. CDR1 is DFQATT and CDR2 is SNEGSKA in the germline V gene (reference sequence). CDR3 nucleotides: TGCAGTGCTAGACCAAGACAGGGGTGGGCTACGCAGTATTTT. Its protein is CSARPRQGWATQYF.

The chain has TRBV14 and TRBJ2-6; 8 nucleotides match TRBD1. The germline V gene has CDR1 SGHDN and CDR2 FVKESK. This CDR3 comprises 21 residues. The trim removed 0 bases at V and 2 bases at J, leaving 15 bases unmatched. The CDR3 spells CASSQDRGPLSHLAGANVLTF. For the CDR3, the DNA is TGTGCCAGCAGCCAAGACAGGGGGCCCCTGTCCCATCTTGCTGGGGCCAACGTCCTGACTTTC. Variable domain in full (rest from reference TRBV14 and TRBJ2-6): EAGVTQFPSHSVIEKGQTVTLRCDPISGHDNLYWYRRVMGKEIKFLLHFVKESKQDESGMPNNRFLAERTGGTYSTLKVQPAELEDSGVYFCASSQDRGPLSHLAGANVLTFGAGSRLTVL.

This clonotype was picked up a small number of times. The chain carries TRBV5-1 and TRBJ1-1; TRBD1 might be the D (6 bases). This CDR3 has 14 amino acids. Trimming removed 4 bases from V and 5 bases from J, with 15 bases in between. CDR1 is SGHRS and CDR2 is YFSETQ in the germline V gene. CDR3 in DNA: TGCGCCAGCAGCCCAGTAATCCAGGGGACTGAAGCTTTCTTT. It codes for CASSPVIQGTEAFF.